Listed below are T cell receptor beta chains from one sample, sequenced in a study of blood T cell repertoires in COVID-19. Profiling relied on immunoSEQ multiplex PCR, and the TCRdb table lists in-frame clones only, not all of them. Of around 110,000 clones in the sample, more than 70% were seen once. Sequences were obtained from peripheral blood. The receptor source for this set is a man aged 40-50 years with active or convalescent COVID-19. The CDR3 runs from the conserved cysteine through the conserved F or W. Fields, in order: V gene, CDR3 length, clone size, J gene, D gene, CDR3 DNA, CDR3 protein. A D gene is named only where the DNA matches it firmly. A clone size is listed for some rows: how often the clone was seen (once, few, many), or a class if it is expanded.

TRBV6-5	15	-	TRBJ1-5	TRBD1	TGTGCCAGCACCCAGGGGGCTGTTGGCAATCAGCCCCAGCATTTT	CASTQGAVGNQPQHF
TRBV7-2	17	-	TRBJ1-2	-	TGTGCCAGCAGCTTAGGTTTGGGAGGGGCCGGTAGCTATGGCTACACCTTC	CASSLGLGGAGSYGYTF
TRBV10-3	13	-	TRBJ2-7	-	TGTGCCCGCGGGGATCGCCTCGTCGGCGAGCAGTACTTC	CARGDRLVGEQYF
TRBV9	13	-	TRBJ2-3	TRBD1	TGTGCCAGCAGCGCGCAGGGGGCAGATACGCAGTATTTT	CASSAQGADTQYF
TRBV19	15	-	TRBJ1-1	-	TGTGCCAGTAGTTTCGCTCAGGGCTTCACCACTGAAGCTTTCTTT	CASSFAQGFTTEAFF
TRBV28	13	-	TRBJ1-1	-	TGTGCCAGCTGTTGGACTCTTAACACTGAAGCTTTCTTT	CASCWTLNTEAFF
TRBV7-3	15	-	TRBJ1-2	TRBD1	TGTGCCAGCAGCCCACTACCGGGACAGGCTGACGGCTACACCTTC	CASSPLPGQADGYTF
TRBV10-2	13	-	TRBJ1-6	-	TGCGCCAGCAGTGAAAGCGTAAATTCACCCCTCCACTTT	CASSESVNSPLHF
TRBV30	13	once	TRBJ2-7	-	TGTGCCTGGACTGACGGGAGCTCCTACGAGCAGTACTTC	CAWTDGSSYEQYF
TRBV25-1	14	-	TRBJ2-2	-	TGTGCCAGCAGCGTCGGGACAATTACCGGGGAGCTGTTTTTT	CASSVGTITGELFF
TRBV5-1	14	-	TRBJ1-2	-	TGCGCCAGCAGCTTGTCGGGGATGGACTATGGCTACACCTTC	CASSLSGMDYGYTF
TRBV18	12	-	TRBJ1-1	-	TGTGCCAGCTCACCACAGCGCGTTGAAGCTTTCTTT	CASSPQRVEAFF
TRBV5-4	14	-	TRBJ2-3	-	TGTGCCAGCAGCTTGGAAGTGGCGAGGGAGACGCAGTATTTT	CASSLEVARETQYF
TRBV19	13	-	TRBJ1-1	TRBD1	TGTGCCAGTAGTATGGGACAGCTCACTGAAGCTTTCTTT	CASSMGQLTEAFF
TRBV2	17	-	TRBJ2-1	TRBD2	TGTGCCAGCAGTGAAGCGCTCGTAGCGGGAACCTACAATGAGCAGTTCTTC	CASSEALVAGTYNEQFF
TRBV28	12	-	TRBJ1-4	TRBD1	TGTGCCAGCAGTATGCAGGGGGGAAAACTGTTTTTT	CASSMQGGKLFF
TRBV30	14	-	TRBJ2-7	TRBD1	TGTGCCTGGAGTGTAAGACAGGGGAAGTACGAGCAGTACTTC	CAWSVRQGKYEQYF
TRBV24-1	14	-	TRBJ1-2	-	TGTGCCACCAGTGACCCCGGGACACTCTATGGCTACACCTTC	CATSDPGTLYGYTF
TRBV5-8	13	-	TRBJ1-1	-	TGTGCCAGCAGCTTGTTTCCCCTCACTGAAGCTTTCTTT	CASSLFPLTEAFF
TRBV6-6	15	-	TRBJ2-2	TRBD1	TGTGCCAGCAGTCCCGGGACAGGGGTAACCGGGGAGCTGTTTTTT	CASSPGTGVTGELFF
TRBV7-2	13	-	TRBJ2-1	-	TGTGCCAGCAGCTTAGCCAGGGGAAATGAGCAGTTCTTC	CASSLARGNEQFF
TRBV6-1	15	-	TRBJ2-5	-	TGTGCCAGCAGTGAAGTTTTTGGGGGCGGGGAGACCCAGTACTTC	CASSEVFGGGETQYF
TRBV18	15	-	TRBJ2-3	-	TGTGCCAGCTCACCACGGGGCACGTCCGGAGGGACGCAGTATTTT	CASSPRGTSGGTQYF
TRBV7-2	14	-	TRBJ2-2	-	TGTGCCAGCAGATCCCCCGCGAACACCGGGGAGCTGTTTTTT	CASRSPANTGELFF
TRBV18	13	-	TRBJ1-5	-	TGTGCCAGCTCACTCCAGGGACTACAGCCCCAGCATTTT	CASSLQGLQPQHF
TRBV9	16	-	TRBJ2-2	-	TGTGCCAGCAGCGTAGGAGGGGCAGGGGTGACCCGGGAGCTGTTTTTT	CASSVGGAGVTRELFF
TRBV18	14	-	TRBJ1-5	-	TGTGCCAGCTCACCTTACCAGGGTGATCAGCCCCAGCATTTT	CASSPYQGDQPQHF
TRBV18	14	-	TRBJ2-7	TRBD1	TGTGCCAGCTCACCCAACAGGGGGACCTACGAGCAGTACTTC	CASSPNRGTYEQYF
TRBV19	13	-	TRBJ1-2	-	TGTGCCAGTCTTGGGACACTTAACTATGGCTACACCTTC	CASLGTLNYGYTF
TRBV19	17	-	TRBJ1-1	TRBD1	TGTGCCAGTAGTCTCAAACCGGGACAGGGCGTAAAGACTGAAGCTTTCTTT	CASSLKPGQGVKTEAFF
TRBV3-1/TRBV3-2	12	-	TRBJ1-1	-	TGTGCCAGCAGCGGGGCCAGCACTGAAGCTTTCTTT	CASSGASTEAFF
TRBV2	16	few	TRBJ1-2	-	TGTGCCAGCAGTGATGTAAGGCAGGGCACTGGCTATGGCTACACCTTC	CASSDVRQGTGYGYTF
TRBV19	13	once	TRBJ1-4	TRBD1	TGTGCCTCACGGACAGGGGGGAATGAAAAACTGTTTTTT	CASRTGGNEKLFF
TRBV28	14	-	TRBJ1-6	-	TGTGCCAGCAGTTTACGCGATTATAATTCACCCCTCCACTTT	CASSLRDYNSPLHF
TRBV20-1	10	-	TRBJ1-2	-	TGCAGTGCAACCCAAGACAGTAACACCTTC	CSATQDSNTF
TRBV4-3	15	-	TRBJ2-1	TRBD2	TGCGCCAGCAGACCGGGACTAGCGGCCTACAATGAGCAGTTCTTC	CASRPGLAAYNEQFF
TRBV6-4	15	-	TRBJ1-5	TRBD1	TGTGCCAGCAGTCCCGGGACAGGGAGCAATCAGCCCCAGCATTTT	CASSPGTGSNQPQHF
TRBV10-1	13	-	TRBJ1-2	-	TGCGCCAGCAGTGAGTCCCAGGGCCATGGCTACACCTTC	CASSESQGHGYTF
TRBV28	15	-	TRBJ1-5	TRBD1	TGTGCCAGCAGTTTGGGGGACAGGATTAAGCAGCCCCAGCATTTT	CASSLGDRIKQPQHF
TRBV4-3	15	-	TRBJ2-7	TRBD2	TGCGCCAGCAGCCAAGACAGCGGGAGTAACTACGAGCAGTACTTC	CASSQDSGSNYEQYF
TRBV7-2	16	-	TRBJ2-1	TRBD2	TGTGCCAGCAGCCTCAACGGGAGGCCTCCCGGGAATGAGCAGTTCTTC	CASSLNGRPPGNEQFF
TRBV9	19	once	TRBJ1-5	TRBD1	TGTGCCAGCAGCGTAGAAGGCAGGGGGAGCTCTCATAGCAATCAGCCCCAGCATTTT	CASSVEGRGSSHSNQPQHF
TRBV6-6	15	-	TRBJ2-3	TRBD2	TGTGCCAGCAGTTACTGGGGGAGGGCCACAGATACGCAGTATTTT	CASSYWGRATDTQYF
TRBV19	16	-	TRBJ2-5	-	TGTGCCAGTAGTATAGGCCTAGCCCCCAACGAAGAGACCCAGTACTTC	CASSIGLAPNEETQYF
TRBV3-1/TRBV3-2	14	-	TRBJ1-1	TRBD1	TGTGCCAGCAGCCAGGGACAGGGCGGGGCTGAAGCTTTCTTT	CASSQGQGGAEAFF
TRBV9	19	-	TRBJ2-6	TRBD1	TGTGCCAGCAGCGCCGGTCTGGGACAGGGACCGGGTGGGGCCAACGTCCTGACTTTC	CASSAGLGQGPGGANVLTF
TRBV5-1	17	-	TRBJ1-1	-	TGCGCCAGCAGCTTCTTCCGGGATCCGGAGGGGAACACTGAAGCTTTCTTT	CASSFFRDPEGNTEAFF
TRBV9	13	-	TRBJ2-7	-	TGTGCCAGCAGCTTACGGTTGTCCTACGAGCAGTACTTC	CASSLRLSYEQYF
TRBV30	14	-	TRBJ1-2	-	TGTGCCTGGAGTCTACAGCGCCGACTATATGGCTACACCTTC	CAWSLQRRLYGYTF
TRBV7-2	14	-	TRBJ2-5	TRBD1	TGTGCCAGCGGGGGACAGGGGGCTTGGGAGACCCAGTACTTC	CASGGQGAWETQYF
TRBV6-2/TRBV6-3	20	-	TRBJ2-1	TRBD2	TGTGCCAGCAGTTACCCCTCGCTGAGACCGGGACTAGCGGGTTACAATGAGCAGTTCTTC	CASSYPSLRPGLAGYNEQFF
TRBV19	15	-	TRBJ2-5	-	TGTGCCAGTAGTATGGGGGGAACTCTAGAAGAGACCCAGTACTTC	CASSMGGTLEETQYF
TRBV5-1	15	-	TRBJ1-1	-	TGCGCCAGCAGCCGAGGTTTGGGTGCGGGCACTGAAGCTTTCTTT	CASSRGLGAGTEAFF
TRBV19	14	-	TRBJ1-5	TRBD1	TGTGCCAGTAACATGGGGCAGGGGGATCAGCCCCAGCATTTT	CASNMGQGDQPQHF
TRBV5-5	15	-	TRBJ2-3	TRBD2	TGTGCCAGCATCACATTACTAGCGGGATCAGATACGCAGTATTTT	CASITLLAGSDTQYF
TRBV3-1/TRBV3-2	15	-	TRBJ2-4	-	TGTGCCAGCAGCCAAGACGAGACAGGCGGGAACATTCAGTACTTC	CASSQDETGGNIQYF
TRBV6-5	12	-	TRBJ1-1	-	TGTGCCAGTCTAGACAGAGCAACTGAAGCTTTCTTT	CASLDRATEAFF
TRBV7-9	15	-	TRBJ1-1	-	TGTGCCAGCAGCTTAGATGGCACCCCGAACACTGAAGCTTTCTTT	CASSLDGTPNTEAFF
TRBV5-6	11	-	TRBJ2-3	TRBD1	TGTGCCAGCAGTCGGGACAGTTTTCAGTATTTT	CASSRDSFQYF
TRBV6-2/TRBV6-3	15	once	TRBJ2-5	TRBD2	TGTGCCAGCAGCCCGACTAGCGGGAGATCAGAGACCCAGTACTTC	CASSPTSGRSETQYF